Below, 3 T cell receptor beta chains from the same sample are listed, as sequenced in a study of cytomegalovirus exposure and HLA in healthy donors. With 60 Vbeta and 13 Jbeta primers, the PCR was carried out. Produced via immunoSEQ multiplex PCR; TCRdb's table is partial and in-frame only. Among about 160,000 clones listed, approximately 71% were seen once. Input material: PBMCs. The source of these receptors is a woman aged 18-29 years in good health and CMV-seropositive.

The chain links TRBV2 to TRBJ2-3; no clear D gene. The CDR3 extends over 14 amino acids. Between the trimmed V and J ends, which lost 4 bases and 2 bases, there was a span of 10 bases. Per the germline V gene, CDR1 is SNHLY and CDR2 is FYNNEI. CDR3 in amino acids: CASSVARPTDTQYF. CDR3 coding DNA: TGTGCCAGCAGTGTGGCCAGGCCCACAGATACGCAGTATTTT. Variable domain in full (rest from reference TRBV2 and TRBJ2-3): EPEVTQTPSHQVTQMGQEVILRCVPISNHLYFYWYRQILGQKVEFLVSFYNNEISEKSEIFDDQFSVERPDGSNFTLKIRSTKLEDSAMYFCASSVARPTDTQYFGPGTRLTVL.

This clone was seen only a few times. This rearrangement joins TRBV18 to TRBJ1-2; maybe TRBD1 (6 bases). In germline, CDR1 is KGHSH, CDR2 LQKENI. This CDR3 is 15 amino acids long. V lost 6 bases to trimming and J lost 4 bases, with 18 bases between them. The DNA of the CDR3 is TGTGCCAGCTCTCCAGGACAGCTTAATTTCTATGGCTACACCTTC. Residues: CASSPGQLNFYGYTF.

This clone was observed a few times. This chain uses TRBV28 with TRBJ1-2, with D possibly being TRBD1 (6 bases). Germline V gene lookup returns CDR1 MDHEN and CDR2 SYDVKM. The CDR3 runs to 13 residues. V was cut by 7 bases and J by 8 bases, with 17 bases left in between. CDR3 sequence: CASTSPQGRGYTF. CDR3 DNA: TGTGCCAGCACAAGCCCACAGGGACGAGGCTACACCTTC.